This T cell receptor (beta chain) was sequenced in a study of a mutant IDH1 vaccine in newly diagnosed glioma. Across the study: Vaccines began 4-6 weeks after radiotherapy alone, or with temozolomide cycles. Of treated patients, around 62% were men and roughly 40% women, averaging around 40 years. The study's findings and limits: Vaccine-induced immune responses were detected in about 93% of patients.

The time point is: week 35, safety follow-up. All doses held 300 ug of mutant IDH1 20-mer peptide, with topical imiquimod. Each patient was administered eight vaccinations, scheduled in weeks 1, 3, 5, 7, 11, 15, 19 and 23. Of note for this clone: The antigen is unknown.

TCRdb's table, derived via immunoSEQ multiplex PCR, lists solely in-frame clones and lacks some. The data hold more than 55,000 clones, with 84% observed a single time. Germline V gene sequence: CDR1 SEHNR, CDR2 FQNEAQ (reference sequence). The CDR3 is 15 amino acids. V was clipped by 0 bases and J by 1 base; unmatched bases: 3. The chain is built from TRBV7-9 and TRBJ2-7; 7 nucleotides align to TRBD1. The TCR sequence derives from a man aged 30 to 45 with glioma. The input for sequencing was PBMCs, taken from a glioma patient whose treatment included an IDH1 peptide vaccine. In DNA, the CDR3 is TGTGCCAGCAGCTTAGCCTGGGGACAGTCCTACGAGCAGTACTTC. It yields the protein CASSLAWGQSYEQYF. Supplemented by reference TRBV7-9 and TRBJ2-7, the full variable domain reads DTGVSQNPRHKITKRGQNVTFRCDPISEHNRLYWYRQTLGQGPEFLTYFQNEAQLEKSRLLSDRFSAERPKGSFSTLEIQRTEQGDSAMYLCASSLAWGQSYEQYFGPGTRLTVT.